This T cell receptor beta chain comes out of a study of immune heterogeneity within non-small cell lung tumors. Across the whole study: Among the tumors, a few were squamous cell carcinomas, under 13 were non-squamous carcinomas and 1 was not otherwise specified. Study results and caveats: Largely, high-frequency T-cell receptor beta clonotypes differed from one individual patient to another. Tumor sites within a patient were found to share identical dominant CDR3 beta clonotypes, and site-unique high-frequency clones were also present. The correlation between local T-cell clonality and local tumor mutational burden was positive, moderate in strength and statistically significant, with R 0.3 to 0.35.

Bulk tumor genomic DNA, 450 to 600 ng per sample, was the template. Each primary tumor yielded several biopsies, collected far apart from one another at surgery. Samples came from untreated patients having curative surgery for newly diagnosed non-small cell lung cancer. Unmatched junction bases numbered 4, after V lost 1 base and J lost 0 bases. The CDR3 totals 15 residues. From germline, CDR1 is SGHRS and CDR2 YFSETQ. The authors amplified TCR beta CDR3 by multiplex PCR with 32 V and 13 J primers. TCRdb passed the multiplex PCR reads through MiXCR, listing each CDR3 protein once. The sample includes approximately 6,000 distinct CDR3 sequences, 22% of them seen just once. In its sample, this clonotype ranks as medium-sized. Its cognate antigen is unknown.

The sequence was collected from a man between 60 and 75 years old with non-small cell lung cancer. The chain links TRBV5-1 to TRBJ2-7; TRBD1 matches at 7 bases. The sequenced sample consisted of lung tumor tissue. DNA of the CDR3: TGCGCCAGCAGCTTGCTAACAGGGGTCTCCTACGAGCAGTACTTC. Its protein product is CASSLLTGVSYEQYF.